One and the same sample provided the 3 T cell receptor beta chains below, sequenced in a study of T-cell memory formation after mild COVID-19. TCRdb itself ran the 5' RACE reads through MiXCR, one entry per CDR3 protein. This table has roughly 120,000 distinct CDR3 sequences, 16% appearing once. The sample taken for sequencing was PBMCs or a T cell subset sorted from them (not recorded which). These TCRs come from an adult woman who had mild COVID-19 (a few samples of this study predate the infection). Cell type and time point are not known.

The V call is TRBV20-1, the J call TRBJ1-1; D call uncertain. CDR1 is DFQATT and CDR2 is SNEGSKA in the germline V gene (reference sequence). Trimming left V 5 bases short and J 8 bases short, with 15 bases between. The CDR3 runs 12 residues. The DNA for the CDR3 is TGCAGTGCTGTATTTTTCGGGGAAGAAGCTTTCTTT. It codes for CSAVFFGEEAFF.

This sequence joins TRBV25-1 and TRBJ2-7, with 8 bases identical to TRBD1. Trimming at V came to 1 base and at J to 4 bases, leaving 9 bases not matched to a gene. The CDR3 sequence is 16 residues long. From germline, CDR1 is MGHDK and CDR2 SYGVNS. Here the CDR3 reads CASSESVGTGGYEQYF. CDR3 coding DNA: TGTGCCAGCAGTGAATCCGTTGGGACAGGAGGATACGAGCAGTACTTC.

CDR3 coding DNA: TGTGCCAGCAGCCCCGCCAGGGGAGCTGAAGCTTTCTTT. Protein sequence: CASSPARGAEAFF. The rearrangement uses TRBV12-3 or TRBV12-4 and TRBJ1-1, with D possibly TRBD1 on 6 matching bases. Trimming took off 6 bases at V and 6 bases at J, with 14 bases between the two ends. There are 13 residues in the CDR3.